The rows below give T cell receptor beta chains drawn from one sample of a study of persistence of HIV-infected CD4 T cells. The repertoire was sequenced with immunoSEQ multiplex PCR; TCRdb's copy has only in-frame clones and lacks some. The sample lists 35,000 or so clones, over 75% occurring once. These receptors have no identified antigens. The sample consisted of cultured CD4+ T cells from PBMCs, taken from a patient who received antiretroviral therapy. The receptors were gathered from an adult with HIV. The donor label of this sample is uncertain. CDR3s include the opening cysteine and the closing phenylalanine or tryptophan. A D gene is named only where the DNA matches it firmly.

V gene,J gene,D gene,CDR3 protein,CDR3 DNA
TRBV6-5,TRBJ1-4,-,CASSSTNEKLFF,TGTGCCAGCAGCTCAACTAATGAAAAACTGTTTTTT
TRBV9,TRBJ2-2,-,CASSERTSHTGELFF,TGTGCCAGCTCCGAGCGAACTTCTCACACCGGGGAGCTGTTTTTT
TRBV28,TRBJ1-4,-,CASSLYVEKLFF,TGTGCCAGCAGTTTATATGTGGAAAAACTGTTTTTT
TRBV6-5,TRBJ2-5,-,CASKWHSQETQYF,TGTGCCAGCAAATGGCACAGCCAAGAGACCCAGTACTTC
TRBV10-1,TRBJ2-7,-,CASSTDRFKPYEQYF,TGCGCCAGCAGTACCGACAGGTTCAAACCCTACGAGCAGTACTTC
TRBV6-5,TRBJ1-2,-,CASSPDGPNYGYTF,TGTGCCAGCAGCCCGGACGGCCCGAACTATGGCTACACCTTC
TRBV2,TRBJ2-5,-,CASVRQETQYF,TGTGCCAGCGTCCGTCAAGAGACCCAGTACTTC
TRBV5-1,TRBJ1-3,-,CASSSTQGNTIYF,TGCGCCAGCAGCTCAACCCAGGGAAACACCATATATTTT
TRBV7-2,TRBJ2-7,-,CASSLGGSDAYEQYF,TGTGCCAGCAGCTTAGGTGGTAGTGATGCCTACGAGCAGTACTTC
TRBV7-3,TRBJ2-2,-,CASSPSSGNTGELFF,TGTGCCAGCAGCCCCAGCTCAGGAAACACCGGGGAGCTGTTTTTT
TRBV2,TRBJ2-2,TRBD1,CASSADRGETGELFF,TGTGCCAGCAGTGCTGACAGGGGAGAGACCGGGGAGCTGTTTTTT
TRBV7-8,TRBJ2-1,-,CASSPRVYEQFF,TGTGCCAGCAGCCCCAGGGTGTATGAGCAGTTCTTC
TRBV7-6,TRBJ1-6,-,CASSLEGPAAYNSPLHF,TGTGCCAGCAGCTTAGAGGGCCCAGCGGCCTATAATTCACCCCTCCACTTT
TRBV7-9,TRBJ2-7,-,CASSLAVTATYEQYF,TGTGCCAGCAGCTTAGCGGTCACGGCAACCTACGAGCAGTACTTC